This TCR beta chain derives from a study of T cell responses to AZD1222 COVID-19 vaccine (dated by TCRdb to the early 2020s). As for the study more broadly: AZD1222 recipients whose second dose came at about 4 weeks and those whose second dose came at about 12 weeks were combined into one group, since spike-specific TCR depth and breadth did not differ between the two schedules. A total of over 230 trial participants underwent TCR sequencing, of whom some 210 received two doses of AZD1222 and some 25 received two doses of the MenACWY control vaccine. Trial participants were enrolled into age subgroups of 18-55, 56-69 and 70-plus years, which contained roughly 140, 27 and 60 TCR-sequenced participants, respectively.

The time point tag for this specimen amounts to: baseline before first vaccination. The vaccinee samples were drawn from two UK trials, COV001 and COV002, one of which was a single-blind randomized controlled phase 2/3 trial testing AZD1222 (ChAdOx1 nCoV-19) in healthy adults. For TCRbeta chain sequencing, PBMC samples were collected from trial participants at day 0 and at day 28 after the second dose. Study-level results and caveats: Conclusions about previously exposed vaccinees are limited because only five to seven AZD1222 recipients were SARS-CoV-2 seropositive at baseline. Nearly half of unique spike-specific TCRs reportedly recognized epitopes outside regions mutated in the B.1.351 and B.1.1.7 variants. After two AZD1222 doses, spike-specific TCR breadth and depth were significantly higher than at day 0 and than in MenACWY recipients. Because no day 14 peak-response samples were available, repertoires were characterized only after the peak T cell response. CD4 TCRs associated with the vaccine covered the entire spike protein, and the dominant responses were in regions 160-218 and 743-854. Participants were mostly white British and included more females than males, and it was suggested by the authors that clonal diversity may have been underestimated. The 56-69-year group was small, and its depth increase did not reach significance, likely because of low power.

The CDR3 regions of human TCRbeta chains were subjected to immunosequencing. As for the authors' bioinformatics: Repertoire TCRs were checked for matches against a reference library of SARS-CoV-2-specific TCRs that had been generated using the MIRA antigen-specificity platform. Breadth was defined as the fraction of unique TCRs that were SARS-CoV-2-associated, and depth was defined as the fraction of total T cells that were SARS-CoV-2-associated. Using the MIRA data, every spike-specific TCR was mapped to the spike region that the TCR reacted to and assigned to either a CD4 or a CD8 class. Log10-transformed breadth and depth values were compared by one-way ANOVA with Sidak's multiple comparisons tests. As stored in TCRdb, this immuneACCESS dataset retains in-frame rearrangements with V and J assigned. A fraction of the clones does not appear; measured against another copy, unresolved V genes explain less than half of the discrepancy, and the remainder lacks a known reason. V and J calls and clone size come straight from that table; D and trimming were deduced from the DNA. For this sample there are 100,000 to 120,000 clones; about 87% appear just once. Of the sample, 1.6% is held by the ten largest clones.

Trimming accounts for 5 bases at V and 3 bases at J, while the number of junction bases matched to no gene is 8. From a lookup of the germline V gene, CDR1 and CDR2 are MNHEY and SVGAGI. From the cysteine up to the phenylalanine, the CDR3 has a length of 15 residues. Just CDR3 DNA is preserved here, 45 bases in frame from base 1. As to this clone: The antigen this receptor binds is unknown. Base qualities are not at hand, and no much larger clone is one base apart.

Sequenced here: peripheral blood, sampled on day 0 of AZD1222 vaccination. This clonotype was obtained from an adult in good health. Recombination linked TRBV6-5 to TRBJ2-3, with TRBD2 identical over 7 junction bases. The DNA sequence follows: TGTGCCAGCAGTCAACCGGGGGGTGGTACAGATACGCAGTATTTT. Translated, it reads CASSQPGGGTDTQYF.